The 31 T cell receptor beta chains below all came from one sample that was sequenced in a study of cytotoxic CD8 clonotypes in ibrutinib-treated CLL. Here immunoSEQ multiplex PCR was the method, and the copy in TCRdb shows in-frame clones only, minus some. The sample contains roughly 100,000 clones, around 73% of which appear only once. The sample in question was PBMCs, obtained after 12 months of ibrutinib treatment. The receptors stem from a human donor with chronic lymphocytic leukemia.

The V call is TRBV5-4, the J call TRBJ1-6, with D maybe TRBD1 (6 bases). The CDR3 consists of 14 residues. Germline V gene data show CDR1 as SGHNT and CDR2 as YYREEE (reference sequence). The ends were cut back, 5 bases at V and 4 bases at J, with 10 bases in the middle. CDR3: CASRLQGYNSPLHF. As DNA, the CDR3 is TGTGCCAGCAGATTACAGGGTTATAATTCACCCCTCCACTTT. Drawing the rest from reference TRBV5-4 and TRBJ1-6, the complete variable domain is ETGVTQSPTHLIKTRGQQVTLRCSSQSGHNTVSWYQQALGQGPQFIFQYYREEENGRGNFPPRFSGLQFPNYSSELNVNALELDDSALYLCASRLQGYNSPLHFGNGTRLTVT.

The chain links TRBV18 to TRBJ1-4, with unresolved D. The CDR3 covers 14 residues. V shed 2 bases and J shed 8 bases, with 12 bases lying between them. Looked up from germline, CDR1 is KGHSH and CDR2 is LQKENI. The CDR3 reads CASSPIGSEEKLFF. The CDR3 DNA reads as TGTGCCAGCTCACCAATAGGGAGTGAGGAAAAACTGTTTTTT. The whole variable domain, remainder taken from reference TRBV18 and TRBJ1-4, is NAGVMQNPRHLVRRRGQEARLRCSPMKGHSHVYWYRQLPEEGLKFMVYLQKENIIDESGMPKERFSAEFPKEGPSILRIQQVVRGDSAAYFCASSPIGSEEKLFFGSGTQLSVL.

This clone appeared a few times. The chain carries TRBV25-1 and TRBJ1-6; D remains unclear. The ends were cut back, 6 bases at V and 7 bases at J, with 7 bases in the middle. CDR3 length: 12 amino acids. Germline CDR1 is MGHDK and CDR2 is SYGVNS. CDR3 amino acids: CASRIHNSPLHF. The CDR3, as DNA: TGTGCCAGCAGGATTCACAATTCACCCCTCCACTTT.

This sequence joins TRBV1 and TRBJ2-7. TRBV1 is flagged as a pseudogene. The length of the CDR3 is 12 residues. In DNA form, the CDR3 reads TGCACCAGCAGCCCCCTCAGCACCGAGCAGTACTTC. Encoded protein: CTSSPLSTEQYF.

V usage is TRBV11-1 and J usage is TRBJ2-5; D uncertain. Germline CDR1 is SGHAT and CDR2 is FQDESV (reference sequence). The V gene lost 1 base and the J gene lost 4 bases, with 7 bases spanning the gap. CDR3 length: 13 amino acids. CDR3 protein: CASSLGARETQYF. CDR3 nucleotide sequence: TGTGCCAGCAGCTTAGGGGCGCGAGAGACCCAGTACTTC.

The chain joins TRBV14 to TRBJ1-4, with D unresolved. This CDR3 spans 13 amino acids. Deletions cut 5 bases from V and 3 bases from J, with 7 bases between. CDR1 and CDR2 from the germline V gene are SGHDN and FVKESK. The CDR3 DNA reads TGTGCCAGCAGCAGAGCCCCTAATGAAAAACTGTTTTTT. Its translation: CASSRAPNEKLFF.

The genes are TRBV6-5 and TRBJ1-4; D remains unclear. Trimming removed 2 bases at V and 3 bases at J, with 13 bases between. In germline, CDR1 is MNHEY, CDR2 SVGAGI. This CDR3 is 16 amino acids long. CDR3 region: CASSYAGFTPNEKLFF. The DNA for the CDR3 is TGTGCCAGCAGTTACGCGGGTTTCACCCCTAATGAAAAACTGTTTTTT.

The chain is built from TRBV5-6 and TRBJ1-5, with 7 bases matching TRBD1. The germline V gene encodes CDR1 SGHDT and CDR2 YYEEEE. This CDR3 has 18 amino acids. V lost 3 bases and J lost 1; bases outside the gene matches: 13. The CDR3 DNA sequence: TGTGCCAGCAGCTCCCCCCGAAGGGGGCTTAGGAGCAATCAGCCCCAGCATTTT. This sequence encodes CASSSPRRGLRSNQPQHF.

CDR3 bases: TGTGCCAGCAGCCCACTGGGAGGGAGTAGTGAAAAACTGTTTTTT. Its protein product is CASSPLGGSSEKLFF. The J gene is TRBJ1-4, the V gene TRBV6-1; D unresolved. Germline loops: CDR1 MNHNS, CDR2 SASEGT. The CDR3 contains 15 residues. V was clipped by 6 bases and J by 7 bases, with 18 bases between them.

This rearrangement joins TRBV28 to TRBJ2-3; TRBD1 aligns across 11 bases. V was clipped by 6 bases and J by 5 bases; unmatched bases: 4. The CDR3 length is 14 residues. CDR1 is MDHEN and CDR2 is SYDVKM in the germline V gene. The CDR3 here is CASRTGQGVDTQYF. CDR3 nucleotide sequence: TGTGCCAGCAGGACGGGACAGGGGGTAGATACGCAGTATTTT.

V usage is TRBV5-4 and J usage is TRBJ2-7, with a weak D call TRBD2 (5 bases). Germline assignment: CDR1 SGHNT and CDR2 YYREEE (reference sequence). This CDR3 is built from 13 residues. With 6 bases removed from V and 1 base from J, the gap between germline ends came to 11 bases. The CDR3: CASTRAESYEQYF. CDR3 in DNA: TGTGCCAGCACCCGAGCGGAATCCTACGAGCAGTACTTC.

The CDR3 reads CASSLRRWANEKLFF. DNA for the CDR3: TGTGCCAGCAGCCTCCGGCGGTGGGCAAATGAAAAACTGTTTTTT. V is TRBV5-6 and J is TRBJ1-4; unclear D gene. The CDR3 loop spans 15 amino acids. The V and J ends lost 4 bases and 5 bases respectively, with 15 bases between them. From germline, CDR1 is SGHDT and CDR2 YYEEEE.

V is TRBV10-3 and J is TRBJ2-7; 8 bases match TRBD1. The V gene end was trimmed by 6 bases and the J gene end by 5 bases; junction bases not matched to a gene: 15. CDR1 and CDR2 (germline): ENHRY, SYGVKD. The CDR3 is 16 amino acids. As DNA, the CDR3 is TGTGCCATCAGCCGGGCAGACAGGGGCTATACCGACGAGCAGTACTTC. It yields the protein CAISRADRGYTDEQYF.

V gene TRBV7-3 combines with J gene TRBJ2-5; D is ambiguous. CDR1 is SGHTA and CDR2 is FQGTGA in the germline V gene. This CDR3 spans 13 amino acids. Deletions cut 2 bases from V and 3 bases from J, with 7 bases between. CDR3 DNA: TGTGCCAGCAGCTTACGTAGGGAAGAGACCCAGTACTTC. This encodes CASSLRREETQYF.

The chain carries TRBV27 and TRBJ1-2, with TRBD1 matching over 8 bases. Germline trimming cut 6 bases from V and 5 bases from J; bases unmatched to any gene: 11. The CDR3 length is 15 residues. The germline CDR1 and CDR2 sequences are MNHEY and SMNVEV (reference sequence). CDR3 coding DNA: TGTGCCAGCAGCCTCGGACAGGGAAAAGGTTATGGCTACACCTTC. It is translated as CASSLGQGKGYGYTF.

V gene TRBV9 combines with J gene TRBJ2-3, with 9 bases fitting TRBD1. From germline, CDR1 is SGDLS and CDR2 YYNGEE. The V segment lost 0 bases and the J segment 5 bases; nucleotides outside the gene matches: 1. The CDR3 length is 14 residues. CDR3 sequence: CASSVGQGVDTQYF. CDR3 nucleotides: TGTGCCAGCAGCGTAGGACAGGGGGTAGATACGCAGTATTTT.

V usage is TRBV19 and J usage is TRBJ2-3; D remains unclear. The V end lost 7 bases, the J end lost 4 bases, and 9 bases lay between the germline ends. Germline V gene lookup returns CDR1 LNHDA and CDR2 SQIVND (reference sequence). This CDR3 contains 12 residues. The DNA of the CDR3 is TGTGCCAGTACCAATAGGGCAGATACGCAGTATTTT. Translation: CASTNRADTQYF. Variable domain in full (rest from reference TRBV19 and TRBJ2-3): DGGITQSPKYLFRKEGQNVTLSCEQNLNHDAMYWYRQDPGQGLRLIYYSQIVNDFQKGDIAEGYSVSREKKESFPLTVTSAQKNPTAFYLCASTNRADTQYFGPGTRLTVL.

The J gene is TRBJ1-1, the V gene TRBV2; D gene unclear. Germline lookup yields CDR1 SNHLY and CDR2 FYNNEI. The CDR3 contains 13 residues. Between the trimmed V and J ends, which lost 8 bases and 1 base, there was a span of 11 bases. For the CDR3, the DNA is TGTGCCAGCCACCAGCGGGGGAACACTGAAGCTTTCTTT. Residues: CASHQRGNTEAFF.

The gene calls are TRBV5-1 and TRBJ1-2; 7 nucleotides align to TRBD1. V lost 0 bases to trimming and J lost 3 bases; unmatched junction nucleotides: 2. Germline V gives CDR1 SGHRS, CDR2 YFSETQ. This CDR3 contains 14 residues. For the CDR3, the DNA is TGCGCCAGCAGCTTGGCCGGACAGGACTATGGCTACACCTTC. This codes for CASSLAGQDYGYTF.

This chain links TRBV19 with TRBJ2-3; 11 bases are shared with TRBD1. The CDR3 is made up of 15 amino acids. Germline V gives CDR1 LNHDA, CDR2 SQIVND (reference sequence). The V gene end was trimmed by 5 bases and the J gene end by 6 bases; junction bases not matched to a gene: 7. The CDR3 loop reads CASSPRDRGLDTQYF. The CDR3 bases are TGTGCCAGTAGTCCCAGGGACAGGGGGTTGGATACGCAGTATTTT.

The V gene is TRBV2, the J gene TRBJ1-1; D remains ambiguous. There are 14 residues in the CDR3. Germline-derived CDR1 and CDR2 are SNHLY and FYNNEI. V lost 5 bases and J 1 base, leaving 11 bases between the germline ends. CDR3: CASSWVKSNTEAFF. CDR3 DNA sequence: TGTGCCAGCAGTTGGGTGAAATCGAACACTGAAGCTTTCTTT.

In its sample, this clone was seen once. CDR3 protein: CASSWGQGASANEKLFF. The CDR3 DNA reads as TGTGCCAGCAGCTGGGGACAGGGGGCTTCGGCTAATGAAAAACTGTTTTTT. J is TRBJ1-4 and V is TRBV5-8, with TRBD1 matching over 12 bases. J lost 3 bases, V lost 3 bases, and 6 bases had no gene match. Germline-derived CDR1 and CDR2 are SGHTS and YDEGEE. This CDR3 has 17 residues.

The chain couples TRBV5-6 to TRBJ2-7; D is unresolved. V lost 4 bases to trimming and J lost 4 bases, with 15 bases between them. The CDR3 runs to 14 residues. CDR1 and CDR2 from the germline V gene are SGHDT and YYEEEE. CDR3 region: CASSGLNRDYEQYF. In DNA form, the CDR3 reads TGTGCCAGCAGCGGTCTTAACAGAGATTACGAGCAGTACTTC.

This clone was seen a handful of times. For the CDR3, the DNA is TGTGCCAGCTCAGCGGGGGAAAAACTGTTTTTT. The encoded protein is CASSAGEKLFF. The J gene is TRBJ1-4, the V gene TRBV18; D remains ambiguous. The CDR3 contains 11 residues. Trimming stripped 5 bases from V and 8 bases from J, with 6 bases between. Germline V gene sequence: CDR1 KGHSH, CDR2 LQKENI.

The chain joins TRBV25-1 to TRBJ1-2; the D gene is possibly TRBD1 (6 bases). The V end was cut by 6 bases, the J end by 2 bases, with 16 bases between. CDR3 length: 15 amino acids. Germline CDR1 reads MGHDK; CDR2 reads SYGVNS. The CDR3 nucleotides are TGTGCCAGCAGAAAGGGAGGCGGGGGCAACTATGGCTACACCTTC. Amino acid sequence: CASRKGGGGNYGYTF.

The CDR3 loop reads CASSPSGPRVQNIQYF. The CDR3 nucleotides are TGTGCCAGCTCACCCTCGGGCCCAAGGGTCCAAAACATTCAGTACTTC. V gene TRBV18 combines with J gene TRBJ2-4; no clear D. The CDR3 has 16 amino acids. Germline CDR1 and CDR2: KGHSH and LQKENI. V dropped 3 bases and J dropped 5 bases, with 17 bases sitting between them. Looking up the rest from reference TRBV18 and TRBJ2-4 gives the full variable domain: NAGVMQNPRHLVRRRGQEARLRCSPMKGHSHVYWYRQLPEEGLKFMVYLQKENIIDESGMPKERFSAEFPKEGPSILRIQQVVRGDSAAYFCASSPSGPRVQNIQYFGAGTRLSVL.

The gene calls are TRBV7-8 and TRBJ2-7; D remains unclear. Trimming removed 1 base from V and 2 bases from J, with 6 bases in between. This CDR3 has 13 residues. Germline assignment: CDR1 SGHVS and CDR2 FQNEAQ. The CDR3 protein is CASSLGRAYEQYF. In DNA, the CDR3 is TGTGCCAGCAGCTTAGGCAGAGCCTACGAGCAGTACTTC.

This clone has only one observation. The chain links TRBV7-8 to TRBJ1-4; D is unresolved. Germline CDR1 and CDR2: SGHVS and FQNEAQ. Deletions cut 2 bases from V and 6 bases from J, with 13 bases between. The CDR3 spans 15 residues. This chain's CDR3 is CASSLTSQAYEKLFF. In DNA, the CDR3 is TGTGCCAGCAGCTTAACGTCCCAGGCTTATGAAAAACTGTTTTTT.

The chain has TRBV12-5 and TRBJ2-3; TRBD1 matches 9 bases. The CDR3 has 15 amino acids. Germline CDR1 is LGHNT and CDR2 is FRNRAP. Losses at the gene ends were 6 bases for V and 3 bases for J; bases not matched to a gene: 7. The CDR3 loop is CASGPGTGITDTQYF. The CDR3, as DNA: TGTGCTAGTGGGCCCGGGACAGGGATAACAGATACGCAGTATTTT.

The chain employs TRBV20-1 and TRBJ2-7; no firm D call. The V gene lost 6 bases and the J gene lost 3 bases, with 9 bases spanning the gap. Germline V gene lookup returns CDR1 DFQATT and CDR2 SNEGSKA (reference sequence). This CDR3 spans 11 amino acids. CDR3 DNA: TGCAGTGCCGCCCAAGACTACGAGCAGTACTTC. Translated, it gives CSAAQDYEQYF.

Worth noting for this clone: The same CDR3 arises from other DNA sequences in this sample as well. The chain joins TRBV5-1 to TRBJ1-1; 7 bases align to TRBD1. J gave up 3 bases and V 4 bases, and 3 bases lay outside the gene matches. The CDR3 is made up of 13 amino acids. Looked up from germline, CDR1 is SGHRS and CDR2 is YFSETQ. CDR3 nucleotides: TGCGCCAGCAGCCTCCAGGGGGACACTGAAGCTTTCTTT. The encoded protein is CASSLQGDTEAFF. The full variable domain, rest sourced from reference TRBV5-1 and TRBJ1-1, is KAGVTQTPRYLIKTRGQQVTLSCSPISGHRSVSWYQQTPGQGLQFLFEYFSETQRNKGNFPGRFSGRQFSNSRSEMNVSTLELGDSALYLCASSLQGDTEAFFGQGTRLTVV.